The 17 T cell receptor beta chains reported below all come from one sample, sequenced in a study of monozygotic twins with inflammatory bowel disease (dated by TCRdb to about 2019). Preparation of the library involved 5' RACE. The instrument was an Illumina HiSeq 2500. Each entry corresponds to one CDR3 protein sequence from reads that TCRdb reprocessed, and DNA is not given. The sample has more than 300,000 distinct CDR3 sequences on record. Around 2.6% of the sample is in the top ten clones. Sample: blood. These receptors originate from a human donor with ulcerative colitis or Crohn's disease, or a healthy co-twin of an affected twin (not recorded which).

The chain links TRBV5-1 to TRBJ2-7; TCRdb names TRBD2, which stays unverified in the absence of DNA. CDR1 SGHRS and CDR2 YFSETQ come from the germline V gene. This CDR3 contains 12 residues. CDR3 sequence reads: CASSIREGEQYF.

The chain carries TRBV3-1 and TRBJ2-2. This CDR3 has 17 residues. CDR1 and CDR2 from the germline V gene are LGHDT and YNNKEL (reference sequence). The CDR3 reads CASSQDPGLENTGELFF.

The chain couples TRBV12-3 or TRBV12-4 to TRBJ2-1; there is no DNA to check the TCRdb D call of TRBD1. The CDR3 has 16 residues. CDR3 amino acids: CASSLASDRATNEQFF.

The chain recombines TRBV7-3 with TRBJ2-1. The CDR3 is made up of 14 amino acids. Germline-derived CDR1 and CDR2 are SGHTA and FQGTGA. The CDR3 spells CASSLVFSYNEQFF.

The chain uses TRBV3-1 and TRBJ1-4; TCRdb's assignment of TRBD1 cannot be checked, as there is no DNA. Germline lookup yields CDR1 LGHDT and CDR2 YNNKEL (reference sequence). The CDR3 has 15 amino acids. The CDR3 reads CASSQRTGVGEKLFF.

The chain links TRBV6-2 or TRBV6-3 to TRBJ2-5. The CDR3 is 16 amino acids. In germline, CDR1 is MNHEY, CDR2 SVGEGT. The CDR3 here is CASREIRTAYQETQYF.

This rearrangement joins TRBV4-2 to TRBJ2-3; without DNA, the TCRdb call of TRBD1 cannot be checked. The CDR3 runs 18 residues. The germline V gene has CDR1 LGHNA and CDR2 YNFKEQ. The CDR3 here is CASSQVGVHRDSTDTQYF.

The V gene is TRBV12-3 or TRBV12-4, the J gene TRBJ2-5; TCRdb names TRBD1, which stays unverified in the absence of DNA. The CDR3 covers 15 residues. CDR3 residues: CASTSQGGLQETQYF.

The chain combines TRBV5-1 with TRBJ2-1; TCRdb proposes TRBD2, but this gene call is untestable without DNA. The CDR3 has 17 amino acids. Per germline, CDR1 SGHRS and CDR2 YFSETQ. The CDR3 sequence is CASSRPGLSSYYNEQFF.

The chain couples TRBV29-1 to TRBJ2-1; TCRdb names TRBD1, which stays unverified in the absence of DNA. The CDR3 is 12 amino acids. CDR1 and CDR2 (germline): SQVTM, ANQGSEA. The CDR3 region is CSVVGRLHEQFF.

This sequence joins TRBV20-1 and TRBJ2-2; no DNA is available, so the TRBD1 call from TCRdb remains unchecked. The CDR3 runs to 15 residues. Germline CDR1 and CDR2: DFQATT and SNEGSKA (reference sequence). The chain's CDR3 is CSAKGGTGETGELFF.

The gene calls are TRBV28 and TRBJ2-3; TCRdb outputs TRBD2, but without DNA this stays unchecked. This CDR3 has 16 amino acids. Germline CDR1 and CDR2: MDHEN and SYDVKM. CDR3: CASSILGTSDTDTQYF.

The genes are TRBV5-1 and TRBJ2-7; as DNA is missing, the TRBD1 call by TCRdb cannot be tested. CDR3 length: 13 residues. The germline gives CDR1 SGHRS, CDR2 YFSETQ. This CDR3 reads CASSTGQNYEQYF.

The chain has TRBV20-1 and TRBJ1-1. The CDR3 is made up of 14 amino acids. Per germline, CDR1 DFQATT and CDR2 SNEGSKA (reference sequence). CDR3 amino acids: CSAPRAVGNTEAFF.

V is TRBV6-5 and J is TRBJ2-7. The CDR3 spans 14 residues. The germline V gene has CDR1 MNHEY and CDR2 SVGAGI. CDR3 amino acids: CASSYSHSLYEQYF.

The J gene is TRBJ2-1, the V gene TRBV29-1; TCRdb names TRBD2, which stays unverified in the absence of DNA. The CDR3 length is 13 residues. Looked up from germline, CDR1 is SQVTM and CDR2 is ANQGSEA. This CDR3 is CSVTAGTYNEQFF.

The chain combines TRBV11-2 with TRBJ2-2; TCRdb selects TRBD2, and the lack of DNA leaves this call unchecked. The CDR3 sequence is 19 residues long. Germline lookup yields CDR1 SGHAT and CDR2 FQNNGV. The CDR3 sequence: CASSSPGLAGGPNTGELFF.